This TCR beta chain was identified during a study of T cell responses to AZD1222 COVID-19 vaccine. General observations from the study: Without day 14 samples, only post-peak T cell repertoires were studied. Spike-specific TCRs gained breadth and depth after people received two AZD1222 doses. Baseline serostatus was positive in only six AZD1222 recipients.

Analyses pooled second doses at about 4 or about 12 weeks. Clones were read by immunoSEQ multiplex PCR, and TCRdb kept only the in-frame ones, dropping some. The sample has several thousand clones; roughly 90% are singletons. Notes on this clone: Its antigen is still unknown.

Between the trimmed V and J ends, which lost 6 bases and 6 bases, there was a span of 21 bases. Germline V CDR1 and CDR2: SNHLY, FYNNEI. There are 15 residues in the CDR3. Sequencing used peripheral blood, obtained 28 days after the second AZD1222 dose. The source of this sequence is an adult who received the AZD1222 COVID-19 vaccine. The rearrangement joins TRBV2 to TRBJ2-7; D is perhaps TRBD1 or TRBD2 (6 bases each). The CDR3 here is CASRLGGQDHREQYF. DNA of the CDR3: TGTGCCAGCAGATTGGGGGGCCAGGACCACCGCGAGCAGTACTTC.